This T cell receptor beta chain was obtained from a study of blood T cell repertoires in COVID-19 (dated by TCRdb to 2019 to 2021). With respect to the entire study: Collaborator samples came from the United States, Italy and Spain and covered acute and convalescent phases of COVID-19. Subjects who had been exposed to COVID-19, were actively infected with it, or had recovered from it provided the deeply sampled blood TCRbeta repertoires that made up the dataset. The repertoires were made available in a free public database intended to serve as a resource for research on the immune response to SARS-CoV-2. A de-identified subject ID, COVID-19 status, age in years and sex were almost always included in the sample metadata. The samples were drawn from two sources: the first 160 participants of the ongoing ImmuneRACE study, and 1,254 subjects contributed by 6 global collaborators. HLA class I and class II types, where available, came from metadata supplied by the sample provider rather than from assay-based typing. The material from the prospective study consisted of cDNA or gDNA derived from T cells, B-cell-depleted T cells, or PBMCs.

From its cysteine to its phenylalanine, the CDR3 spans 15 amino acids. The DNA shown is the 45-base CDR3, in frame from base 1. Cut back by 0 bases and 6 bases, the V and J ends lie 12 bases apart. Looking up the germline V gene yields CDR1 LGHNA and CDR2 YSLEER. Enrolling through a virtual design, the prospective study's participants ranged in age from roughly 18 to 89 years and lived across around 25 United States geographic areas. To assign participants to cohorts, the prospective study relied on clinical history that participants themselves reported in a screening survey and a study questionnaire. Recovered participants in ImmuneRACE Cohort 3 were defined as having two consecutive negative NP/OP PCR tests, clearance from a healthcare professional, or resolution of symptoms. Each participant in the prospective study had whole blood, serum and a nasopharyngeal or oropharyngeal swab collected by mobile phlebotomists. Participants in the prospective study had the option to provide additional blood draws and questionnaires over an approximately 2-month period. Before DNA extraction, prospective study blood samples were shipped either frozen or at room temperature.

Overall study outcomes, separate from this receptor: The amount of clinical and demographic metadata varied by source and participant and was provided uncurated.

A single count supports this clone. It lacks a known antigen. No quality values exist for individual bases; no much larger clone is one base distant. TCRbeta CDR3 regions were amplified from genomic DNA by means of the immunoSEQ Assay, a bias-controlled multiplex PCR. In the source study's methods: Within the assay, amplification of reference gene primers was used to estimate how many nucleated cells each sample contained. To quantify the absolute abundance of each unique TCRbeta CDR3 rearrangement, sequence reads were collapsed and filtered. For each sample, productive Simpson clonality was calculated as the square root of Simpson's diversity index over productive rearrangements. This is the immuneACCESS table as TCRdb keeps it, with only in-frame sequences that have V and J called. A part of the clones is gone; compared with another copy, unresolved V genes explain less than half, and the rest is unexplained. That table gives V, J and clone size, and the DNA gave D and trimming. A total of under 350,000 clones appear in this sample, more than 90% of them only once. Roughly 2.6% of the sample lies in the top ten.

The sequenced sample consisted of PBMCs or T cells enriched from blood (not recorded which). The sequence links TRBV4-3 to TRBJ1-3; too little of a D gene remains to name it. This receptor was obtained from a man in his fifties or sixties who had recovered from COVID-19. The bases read TGCGCCAGCAGCCAAGATCAGTCAGCGCAAAACACCATATATTTT. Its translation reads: CASSQDQSAQNTIYF.